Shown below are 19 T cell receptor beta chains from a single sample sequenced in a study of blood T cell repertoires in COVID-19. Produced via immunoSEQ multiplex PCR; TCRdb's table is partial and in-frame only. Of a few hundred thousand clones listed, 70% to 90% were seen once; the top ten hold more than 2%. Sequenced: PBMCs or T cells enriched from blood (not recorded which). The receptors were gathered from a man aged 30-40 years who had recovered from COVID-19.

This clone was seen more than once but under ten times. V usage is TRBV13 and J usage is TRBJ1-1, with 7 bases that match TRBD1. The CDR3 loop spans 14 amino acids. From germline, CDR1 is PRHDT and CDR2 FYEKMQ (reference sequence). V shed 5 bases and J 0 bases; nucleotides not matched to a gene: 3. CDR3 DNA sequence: TGTGCCAGCAGCCCTCAGGGGGTGAACACTGAAGCTTTCTTT. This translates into CASSPQGVNTEAFF.

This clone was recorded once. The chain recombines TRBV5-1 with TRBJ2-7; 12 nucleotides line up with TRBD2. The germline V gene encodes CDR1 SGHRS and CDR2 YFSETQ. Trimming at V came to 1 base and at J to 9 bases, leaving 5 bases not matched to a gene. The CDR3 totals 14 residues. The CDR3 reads CASSLTSGGFSQYF. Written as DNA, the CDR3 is TGCGCCAGCAGCTTGACTAGCGGGGGGTTCTCGCAGTACTTC.

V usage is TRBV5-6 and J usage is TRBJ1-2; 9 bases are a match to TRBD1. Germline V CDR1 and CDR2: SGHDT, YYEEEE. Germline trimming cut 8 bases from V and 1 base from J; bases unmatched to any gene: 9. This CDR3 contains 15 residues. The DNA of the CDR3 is TGTGCCAGTTTCCGGGACAGGGCCCATAACTATGGCTACACCTTC. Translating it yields CASFRDRAHNYGYTF.

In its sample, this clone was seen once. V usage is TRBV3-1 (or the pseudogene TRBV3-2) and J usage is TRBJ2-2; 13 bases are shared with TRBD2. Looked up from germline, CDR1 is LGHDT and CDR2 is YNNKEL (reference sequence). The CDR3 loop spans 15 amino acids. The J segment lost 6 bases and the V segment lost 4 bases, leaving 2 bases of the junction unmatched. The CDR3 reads CASSPTSGGAGELFF. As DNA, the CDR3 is TGTGCCAGCAGCCCAACTAGCGGGGGGGCCGGGGAGCTGTTTTTT.

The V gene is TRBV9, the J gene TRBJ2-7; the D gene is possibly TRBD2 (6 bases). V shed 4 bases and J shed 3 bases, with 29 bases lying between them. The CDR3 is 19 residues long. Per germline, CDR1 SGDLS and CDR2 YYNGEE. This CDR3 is CASSSNPGTRNTPHYEQYF. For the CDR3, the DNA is TGTGCCAGCAGCTCAAATCCCGGGACTCGAAACACTCCTCACTACGAGCAGTACTTC.

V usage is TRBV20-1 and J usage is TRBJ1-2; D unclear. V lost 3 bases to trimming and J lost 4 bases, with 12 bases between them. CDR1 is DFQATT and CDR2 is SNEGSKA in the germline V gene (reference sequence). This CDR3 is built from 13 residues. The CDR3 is CSASGYKSYGYTF. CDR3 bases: TGCAGTGCTAGTGGTTACAAGTCCTATGGCTACACCTTC.

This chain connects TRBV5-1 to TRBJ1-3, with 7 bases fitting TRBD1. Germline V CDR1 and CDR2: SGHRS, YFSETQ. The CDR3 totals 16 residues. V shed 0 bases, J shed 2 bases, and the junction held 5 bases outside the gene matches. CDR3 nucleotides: TGCGCCAGCAGCTTGGTATCGACAGGGACTGGAAACACCATATATTTT. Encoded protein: CASSLVSTGTGNTIYF.

The CDR3, as DNA: TGTGCCAGCAGCACAGGGGGCACCGAGCAGTACTTC. Its protein product is CASSTGGTEQYF. The chain recombines TRBV5-4 with TRBJ2-7; 9 nucleotides match TRBD1. The CDR3 is 12 residues long. Trimming took 4 bases from V and 6 from J; bases not matched to a gene: 2. Germline-derived CDR1 and CDR2 are SGHNT and YYREEE (reference sequence). Full variable domain (remainder filled in from reference TRBV5-4 and TRBJ2-7): ETGVTQSPTHLIKTRGQQVTLRCSSQSGHNTVSWYQQALGQGPQFIFQYYREEENGRGNFPPRFSGLQFPNYSSELNVNALELDDSALYLCASSTGGTEQYFGPGTRLTVT.

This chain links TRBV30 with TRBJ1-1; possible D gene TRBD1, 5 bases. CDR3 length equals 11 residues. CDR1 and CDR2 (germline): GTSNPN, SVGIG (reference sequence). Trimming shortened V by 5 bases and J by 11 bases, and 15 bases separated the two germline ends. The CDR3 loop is CAWDMDGGAFF. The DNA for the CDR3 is TGTGCCTGGGATATGGACGGGGGGGCTTTCTTT.

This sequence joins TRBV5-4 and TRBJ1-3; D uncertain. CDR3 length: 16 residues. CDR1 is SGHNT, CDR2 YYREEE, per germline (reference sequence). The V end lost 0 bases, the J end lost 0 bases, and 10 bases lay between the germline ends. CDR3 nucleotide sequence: TGTGCCAGCAGCTTGGAGACGGGTATCTCTGGAAACACCATATATTTT. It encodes CASSLETGISGNTIYF.

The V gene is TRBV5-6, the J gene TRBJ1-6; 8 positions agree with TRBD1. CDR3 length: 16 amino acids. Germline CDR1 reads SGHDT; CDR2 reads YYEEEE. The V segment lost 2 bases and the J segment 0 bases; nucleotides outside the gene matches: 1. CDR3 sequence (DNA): TGTGCCAGCAGCTTTGACAGGGGCTCCTATAATTCACCCCTCCACTTT. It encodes CASSFDRGSYNSPLHF.

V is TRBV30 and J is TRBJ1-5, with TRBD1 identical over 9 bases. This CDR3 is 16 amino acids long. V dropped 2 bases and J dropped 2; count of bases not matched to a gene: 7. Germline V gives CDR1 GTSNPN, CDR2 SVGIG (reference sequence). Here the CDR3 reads CAWSPDRGIGNQPQHF. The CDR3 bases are TGTGCCTGGAGTCCGGACAGGGGCATCGGCAATCAGCCCCAGCATTTT.

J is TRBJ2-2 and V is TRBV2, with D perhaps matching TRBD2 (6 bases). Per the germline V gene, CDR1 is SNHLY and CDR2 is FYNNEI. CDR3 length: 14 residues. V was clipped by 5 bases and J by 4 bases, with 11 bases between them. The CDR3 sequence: CASSRAGSTGELFF. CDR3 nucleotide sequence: TGTGCCAGCAGTCGGGCGGGGAGCACCGGGGAGCTGTTTTTT.

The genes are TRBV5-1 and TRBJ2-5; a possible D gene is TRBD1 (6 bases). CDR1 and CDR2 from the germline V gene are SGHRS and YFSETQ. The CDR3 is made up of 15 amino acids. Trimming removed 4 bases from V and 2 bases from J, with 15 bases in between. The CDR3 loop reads CASSPRDTRQETQYF. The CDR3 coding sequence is TGCGCCAGCAGCCCCCGGGACACCAGACAAGAGACCCAGTACTTC.

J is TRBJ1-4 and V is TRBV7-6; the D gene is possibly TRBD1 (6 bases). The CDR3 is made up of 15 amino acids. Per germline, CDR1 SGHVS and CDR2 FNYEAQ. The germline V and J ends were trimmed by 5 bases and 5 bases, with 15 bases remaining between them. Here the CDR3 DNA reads TGTGCCAGCAGCCCATTACAGCAGGGGAATGAAAAACTGTTTTTT. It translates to CASSPLQQGNEKLFF.

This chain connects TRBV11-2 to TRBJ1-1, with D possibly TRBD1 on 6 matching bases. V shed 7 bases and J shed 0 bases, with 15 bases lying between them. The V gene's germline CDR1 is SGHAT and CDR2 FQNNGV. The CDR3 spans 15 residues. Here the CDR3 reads CASNPAGALNTEAFF. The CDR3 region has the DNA TGTGCCAGCAACCCAGCGGGGGCGTTGAACACTGAAGCTTTCTTT. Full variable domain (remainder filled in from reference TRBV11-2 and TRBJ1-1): EAGVAQSPRYKIIEKRQSVAFWCNPISGHATLYWYQQILGQGPKLLIQFQNNGVVDDSQLPKDRFSAERLKGVDSTLKIQPAKLEDSAVYLCASNPAGALNTEAFFGQGTRLTVV.

The DNA for the CDR3 is TGTGCCTGGAGGGGGACAGGGAGGAAGACCGGGGAGCTGTTTTTT. Protein product: CAWRGTGRKTGELFF. The chain is built from TRBV30 and TRBJ2-2; 9 bases match TRBD1. The CDR3 consists of 15 residues. With V trimmed by 3 bases and J by 5 bases, 7 bases remained unmatched. CDR1 GTSNPN and CDR2 SVGIG come from the germline V gene (reference sequence).

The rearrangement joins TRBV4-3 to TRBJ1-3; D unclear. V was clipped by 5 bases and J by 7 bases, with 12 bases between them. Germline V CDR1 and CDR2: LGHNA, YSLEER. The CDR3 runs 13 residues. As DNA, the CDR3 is TGCGCCAGCAGCTACGTACCGGGGAACACCATATATTTT. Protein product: CASSYVPGNTIYF.

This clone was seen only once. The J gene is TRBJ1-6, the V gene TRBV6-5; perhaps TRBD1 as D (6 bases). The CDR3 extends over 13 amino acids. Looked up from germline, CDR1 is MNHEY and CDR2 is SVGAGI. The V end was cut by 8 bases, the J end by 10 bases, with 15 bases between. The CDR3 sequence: CASSRGGRSPLHF. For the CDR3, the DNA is TGTGCCAGCTCTAGGGGGGGTAGGTCACCCCTCCACTTT.